This TCR beta chain was sequenced for a study of T cells in Graves' hyperthyroidism and ophthalmopathy. About the research overall: Peripheral blood collection took place at initial diagnosis, before any treatment.

For ophthalmopathy patients, the Clinical Activity Score was at least 3 and the NOSPECS grade at least 4; duration was under 3 months. Template material for amplifying TCR beta CDR3 regions consisted of RNA transcripts. Using the HTBI primer set, a first-round RT-PCR was run on the TCR CDR3. TCRdb used MiXCR to reprocess the multiplex PCR reads, holding one entry per CDR3 protein. The sample lists approximately 530,000 distinct CDR3 sequences, about 20% occurring once. This clonotype was recorded at least ten times. Antigen unknown. Study-wide results and limits: Ophthalmopathy was identified by the model a median around 6 months ahead of onset. Most expanded thyroid clonotypes above 0.001 also appeared in blood.

The CDR3 runs to 13 residues. Trimming shortened V by 6 bases and J by 3 bases, and 11 bases separated the two germline ends. Germline-derived CDR1 and CDR2 are MDHEN and SYDVKM. Sequenced input: blood. J is TRBJ1-2 and V is TRBV28, with TRBD1 as a possible D gene (5 bases). The clonotype originates from a man between 35 and 55 years old with Graves' ophthalmopathy. CDR3 sequence: CASRMTADYGYTF. The DNA for the CDR3 is TGTGCCAGCAGAATGACAGCCGACTATGGCTACACCTTC.